The 29 T cell receptor beta chains below all came from one sample that was sequenced in a study of blood T cell repertoires in COVID-19. Sequenced by immunoSEQ multiplex PCR; TCRdb stores in-frame clones only, minus some. The sample records fewer than 200,000 clones, about 88% being singletons. Sequenced sample: PBMCs or T cells enriched from blood (not recorded which). These receptors were obtained from a man between 45 and 60 years old who had recovered from COVID-19.

The rearrangement joins TRBV2 to TRBJ1-1, with unresolved D. Trimming removed 8 bases at V and 4 bases at J, with 14 bases between. From germline, CDR1 is SNHLY and CDR2 FYNNEI. The CDR3 loop spans 13 amino acids. CDR3 amino acids: CASRNTGSTEAFF. Written as DNA, the CDR3 is TGTGCCAGCCGAAACACGGGAAGCACTGAAGCTTTCTTT.

The chain links TRBV25-1 to TRBJ1-4; possible D gene TRBD1, 5 bases. CDR1 and CDR2 (germline): MGHDK, SYGVNS. This CDR3 comprises 12 residues. V lost 6 bases and J 5 bases, leaving 7 bases between the germline ends. The CDR3 DNA reads as TGTGCCAGCAGGGGACTGAATGAAAAACTGTTTTTT. Translated: CASRGLNEKLFF.

There are a few counts of this clone. The chain joins TRBV10-3 to TRBJ1-2, with D tentatively TRBD1 (6 bases). With 0 bases removed from V and 8 bases from J, the gap between germline ends came to 16 bases. The CDR3 spans 15 residues. Germline V lookup: CDR1 ENHRY, CDR2 SYGVKD. As DNA, the CDR3 is TGTGCCATCAGTGAGTCGTCAGGACAGCAGAGAGGCTACACCTTC. Translating gives CAISESSGQQRGYTF.

The chain uses TRBV3-1 (or the pseudogene TRBV3-2) and TRBJ2-6; the match to TRBD2 covers 16 bases. This CDR3 has 21 residues. Trimming at V came to 0 bases and at J to 2 bases, leaving 7 bases not matched to a gene. In germline, CDR1 is LGHDT, CDR2 YNNKEL (reference sequence). CDR3 in amino acids: CASSQESGLAGGLPGANVLTF. CDR3 in DNA: TGTGCCAGCAGCCAAGAATCGGGACTAGCGGGGGGGCTTCCTGGGGCCAACGTCCTGACTTTC.

The genes are TRBV3-1 (or the pseudogene TRBV3-2) and TRBJ2-7, with D possibly being TRBD1 (6 bases). Deletions cut 0 bases from V and 7 bases from J, with 16 bases between. The CDR3 contains 15 residues. In germline, CDR1 is LGHDT, CDR2 YNNKEL (reference sequence). In DNA, the CDR3 is TGTGCCAGCAGCCAAGATCAGGGGCAGCGTCCTGAGCAGTACTTC. This translates into CASSQDQGQRPEQYF.

The chain uses TRBV3-1 (or the pseudogene TRBV3-2) and TRBJ1-1, with D unclear. The CDR3 is made up of 15 amino acids. Deletions cut 1 base from V and 3 bases from J, with 12 bases between. Germline lookup yields CDR1 LGHDT and CDR2 YNNKEL (reference sequence). This CDR3 is CASSQVGAIYTEAFF. The DNA of the CDR3 is TGTGCCAGCAGCCAAGTCGGAGCTATCTACACTGAAGCTTTCTTT.

The sample holds one count of this clone. V gene TRBV6-5 combines with J gene TRBJ2-1, with D perhaps TRBD2 (6 bases). The CDR3 is made up of 15 amino acids. CDR1 and CDR2 (germline): MNHEY, SVGAGI. The ends were cut back, 6 bases at V and 6 bases at J, with 18 bases in the middle. CDR3 in DNA: TGTGCCAGCAGGACCAAGGACTACTCCCCCAATGAGCAGTTCTTC. This encodes CASRTKDYSPNEQFF.

This clone was seen ten or more times. V is TRBV6-4 and J is TRBJ2-3, with 11 bases lining up with TRBD1. The CDR3 covers 15 residues. The trim removed 3 bases at V and 2 bases at J, leaving 1 base unmatched. From germline, CDR1 is MRHNA and CDR2 SNTAGT. The CDR3 region is CASSEGQGATDTQYF. The CDR3, as DNA: TGTGCCAGCAGTGAAGGACAGGGGGCCACAGATACGCAGTATTTT.

This clone was picked up one time. The chain combines TRBV19 with TRBJ1-2; a possible D gene is TRBD1 (6 bases). Germline values: CDR1 LNHDA, CDR2 SQIVND (reference sequence). The V end lost 6 bases, the J end lost 8 bases, and 13 bases lay between the germline ends. The CDR3 runs to 12 residues. The CDR3 DNA is TGTGCCAGTAGCGTGGGGGCGCGGGGCTACACCTTC. Protein product: CASSVGARGYTF.

The table lists this clone with a few counts. The rearrangement joins TRBV7-9 to TRBJ1-3; tentative D call: TRBD1 (6 bases). V lost 3 bases and J 6 bases, leaving 12 bases between the germline ends. The CDR3 runs to 14 residues. Germline V gene sequence: CDR1 SEHNR, CDR2 FQNEAQ (reference sequence). For the CDR3, the DNA is TGTGCCAGCAGCTTTCTGGGGGCGGAAAACACCATATATTTT. This encodes CASSFLGAENTIYF.

This chain joins TRBV11-2 and TRBJ2-3; 8 nucleotides match TRBD2. Germline-derived CDR1 and CDR2 are SGHAT and FQNNGV. This CDR3 is built from 15 residues. With V trimmed by 2 bases and J by 4 bases, 5 bases remained unmatched. This chain's CDR3 is CASSLSDSGADTQYF. CDR3 nucleotides: TGTGCCAGCAGCTTAAGCGATAGCGGGGCAGATACGCAGTATTTT. Based on the CDR3 plus reference TRBV11-2 and TRBJ2-3, the full variable domain is EAGVAQSPRYKIIEKRQSVAFWCNPISGHATLYWYQQILGQGPKLLIQFQNNGVVDDSQLPKDRFSAERLKGVDSTLKIQPAKLEDSAVYLCASSLSDSGADTQYFGPGTRLTVL.

The chain couples TRBV12-5 to TRBJ1-1; 10 bases are a match to TRBD1. The CDR3 sequence is 14 residues long. Germline-derived CDR1 and CDR2 are LGHNT and FRNRAP. V shed 5 bases and J 1 base; nucleotides not matched to a gene: 1. The DNA for the CDR3 is TGTGCTAGTGGTGGGGACAGGGGGAACACTGAAGCTTTCTTT. Translating it yields CASGGDRGNTEAFF.

This chain joins TRBV12-5 and TRBJ2-6; 9 bases are a match to TRBD1. V lost 1 base, J lost 0 bases, and 16 bases stayed unmatched. CDR1 and CDR2 from the germline V gene are LGHNT and FRNRAP. The CDR3 length is 22 residues. The DNA for the CDR3 is TGTGCTAGTGGTTTGGACAGGGGGCTTGGACTTGGTCATAGCTCTGGGGCCAACGTCCTGACTTTC. Translated: CASGLDRGLGLGHSSGANVLTF.

The chain is built from TRBV6-5 and TRBJ1-3, with TRBD1 as a possible D gene (5 bases). CDR1 is MNHEY and CDR2 is SVGAGI in the germline V gene. Trimming left V 2 bases short and J 0 bases short, with 8 bases between. This CDR3 region has 15 residues. The CDR3 sequence is CASSYARASGNTIYF. The CDR3 bases are TGTGCCAGCAGTTACGCCAGGGCCTCTGGAAACACCATATATTTT.

The chain has TRBV14 and TRBJ2-2, with D possibly TRBD1 on 6 matching bases. V dropped 2 bases and J dropped 0 bases, with 7 bases sitting between them. The CDR3 length is 15 residues. Germline V gene sequence: CDR1 SGHDN, CDR2 FVKESK. CDR3 bases: TGTGCCAGCAGCCAAAGGACAGCGAACACCGGGGAGCTGTTTTTT. It is translated as CASSQRTANTGELFF. The variable domain in full, completed from reference TRBV14 and TRBJ2-2, reads EAGVTQFPSHSVIEKGQTVTLRCDPISGHDNLYWYRRVMGKEIKFLLHFVKESKQDESGMPNNRFLAERTGGTYSTLKVQPAELEDSGVYFCASSQRTANTGELFFGEGSRLTVL.

The CDR3 DNA follows: TGTGCCAGCAGTCCCCTCGAGCAGTACTTC. Its protein product is CASSPLEQYF. The chain is built from TRBV21-1 and TRBJ2-7; the D call of TRBD2 is as the table states it, not checked on the DNA. TRBV21-1 is labeled a pseudogene. The CDR3 runs 10 residues.

The chain is built from TRBV28 and TRBJ1-2, with TRBD1 as a possible D gene (5 bases). This CDR3 contains 12 residues. Looked up from germline, CDR1 is MDHEN and CDR2 is SYDVKM. V lost 4 bases, J lost 12 bases, and 15 bases lay in between. This chain's CDR3 is CASSSGISTDTF. Written as DNA, the CDR3 is TGTGCCAGCAGTTCAGGGATCAGTACTGACACCTTC.

The V gene is TRBV18, the J gene TRBJ1-1; 7 bases line up with TRBD1. V trimming: 4 bases; J trimming: 1 base; junction bases outside the gene matches: 3. CDR3 size: 14 residues. Germline loops: CDR1 KGHSH, CDR2 LQKENI. CDR3 loop: CASSRGQRNTEAFF. The CDR3 DNA reads as TGTGCCAGCTCACGGGGACAGAGGAACACTGAAGCTTTCTTT.

The J gene is TRBJ1-1, the V gene TRBV10-3; tentatively, D is TRBD1 (5 bases). The CDR3 is 15 amino acids. Looked up from germline, CDR1 is ENHRY and CDR2 is SYGVKD. The V end lost 3 bases, the J end lost 0 bases, and 11 bases lay between the germline ends. CDR3 sequence reads: CAISDKGYVNTEAFF. CDR3 nucleotides: TGTGCCATCAGTGACAAGGGGTACGTGAACACTGAAGCTTTCTTT.

The chain has TRBV12-3 or TRBV12-4 and TRBJ2-7; 9 nucleotides match TRBD1. The J segment lost 5 bases and the V segment lost 6 bases, leaving 2 bases of the junction unmatched. This CDR3 region has 12 residues. CDR3 coding DNA: TGTGCCAGCAGACAGGGGGCGAACGAGCAGTACTTC. Translation gives CASRQGANEQYF.

The genes are TRBV6-5 and TRBJ2-1, with D possibly matching TRBD1 (6 bases). V shed 10 bases and J shed 0 bases, with 10 bases lying between them. Germline V lookup: CDR1 MNHEY, CDR2 SVGAGI. CDR3 length: 13 residues. The DNA of the CDR3 is TGTGCCATCAAGGACAGCTCCTACAATGAGCAGTTCTTC. Translated, it gives CAIKDSSYNEQFF.

This clone occurred once. The chain couples TRBV7-2 to TRBJ2-3, with D possibly TRBD1 on 6 matching bases. The CDR3 extends over 13 amino acids. V gave up 5 bases and J gave up 3 bases, with 9 bases separating them. Germline V gene lookup returns CDR1 SGHTA and CDR2 FQGNSA. CDR3 sequence reads: CASSRGNTDTQYF. CDR3 bases: TGTGCCAGCAGCAGGGGGAATACAGATACGCAGTATTTT.

The chain is built from TRBV9 and TRBJ1-6, with 7 bases that match TRBD1. The ends lost 2 bases at V and 10 bases at J; junction bases unmatched: 12. This CDR3 spans 16 amino acids. Looked up from germline, CDR1 is SGDLS and CDR2 is YYNGEE. CDR3 amino acids: CASSVTGQARESPLHF. The CDR3 nucleotides are TGTGCCAGCAGCGTGACCGGACAGGCCAGGGAGTCACCCCTCCACTTT.

This chain connects TRBV2 to TRBJ1-5, with TRBD1 identical over 7 bases. With 6 bases clipped from V and 5 bases from J, the junction kept 4 bases outside the gene matches. The CDR3 sequence is 13 residues long. Per germline, CDR1 SNHLY and CDR2 FYNNEI. CDR3 loop: CASSETGYQPQHF. The DNA for the CDR3 is TGTGCCAGCAGCGAGACAGGGTATCAGCCCCAGCATTTT.

This chain connects TRBV10-3 to TRBJ2-2; 7 bases fit TRBD2. CDR1 and CDR2 from the germline V gene are ENHRY and SYGVKD. V lost 2 bases and J lost 5; bases outside the gene matches: 2. The length of the CDR3 is 14 residues. The CDR3 protein is CAISEVGGTGELFF. The CDR3 DNA reads TGTGCCATCAGTGAGGTGGGGGGGACCGGGGAGCTGTTTTTT.

J is TRBJ1-2 and V is TRBV11-2; 11 nucleotides line up with TRBD1. The germline V gene has CDR1 SGHAT and CDR2 FQNNGV. The junction had 6 bases not matched to a gene; V was cut back by 5 bases and J by 7 bases. The CDR3 is made up of 14 amino acids. The CDR3 DNA sequence: TGTGCCAGCAGCGTGGACAGGGGGCAGGGTGGCTACACCTTC. This codes for CASSVDRGQGGYTF.

The V gene is TRBV5-1, the J gene TRBJ2-1; perhaps TRBD2 as D (6 bases). The CDR3 is made up of 15 amino acids. The germline gives CDR1 SGHRS, CDR2 YFSETQ. Trimming stripped 1 base from V and 6 bases from J, with 14 bases between. CDR3 in amino acids: CASSLMGGTSNEQFF. The CDR3 nucleotides read TGCGCCAGCAGCTTGATGGGGGGTACGTCCAATGAGCAGTTCTTC.

This clone is a singleton in its sample. The chain is built from TRBV10-1 and TRBJ2-7; 9 bases match TRBD2. The V and J ends lost 7 bases and 2 bases, in that order; junction bases with no gene match: 9. The CDR3 runs 15 residues. Germline V gives CDR1 WNHNN, CDR2 SYGVQD (reference sequence). The CDR3 reads CASNRRLAGTYEQYF. CDR3 sequence (DNA): TGCGCCAGCAACCGAAGGCTAGCGGGGACCTACGAGCAGTACTTC.

The chain employs TRBV3-1 (or the pseudogene TRBV3-2) and TRBJ1-6; 7 nucleotides match TRBD1. Germline V gives CDR1 LGHDT, CDR2 YNNKEL (reference sequence). V lost 9 bases and J lost 5; bases outside the gene matches: 4. The CDR3 spans 13 residues. CDR3 sequence (DNA): TGTGCCAGTAAGGGACAGAATAATTCACCCCTCCACTTT. Translation gives CASKGQNNSPLHF.